This paragraph reports one T cell receptor (beta chain). Its antigen is not identified. The data belong to a study of T cells in Graves' hyperthyroidism and ophthalmopathy. Findings and caveats of the study: Most clonotypes expanded in thyroid above 0.001 were likewise present in blood. A model of 13 V-J features distinguished ophthalmopathy from stable hyperthyroidism. It was a median approximately 6 months before onset that the model predicted ophthalmopathy.

There were TCR beta CDR3 regions amplified from RNA transcripts. Carried out on the TCR CDR3, a first-round RT-PCR used the HTBI primer set. One entry per CDR3 protein results from TCRdb running MiXCR on the multiplex PCR reads. The sample yields some 500,000 distinct CDR3 sequences, 14% seen once. Between the trimmed V and J ends, which lost 2 bases and 3 bases, there was a span of 13 bases. The CDR3 covers 15 residues. The specimen was blood. The receptor's source is a young woman with Graves' hyperthyroidism. V and J are TRBV12-3 or TRBV12-4 and TRBJ1-2; TRBD1 might be the D (6 bases). The CDR3: CASSLMGGGDYGYTF. The CDR3 region has the DNA TGTGCCAGCAGTTTAATGGGGGGCGGCGACTATGGCTACACCTTC.